Shown below are 9 T cell receptor beta chains from a single sample sequenced in a study of CD4 T cells in relation to SARS-CoV-2 and coronaviruses. Sequencing used immunoSEQ multiplex PCR; TCRdb keeps in-frame clones, though not all of them. The sample has about 65,000 clones; approximately 87% are singletons. CD4+ T cells from unexposed donors were obtained before the COVID-19 pandemic (2011-2018). The material sequenced was memory CD4+ T cells from PBMCs. The receptors were sampled from a human donor in good health.

The CDR3 DNA is TGTGCCAGCAGCTCTCCTGCAGGGGGGGGGATGAACACTGAAGCTTTCTTT. As protein: CASSSPAGGGMNTEAFF. The chain joins TRBV7-9 to TRBJ1-1; TRBD1 agrees at 7 bases. The CDR3 is 17 residues long. V gave up 4 bases and J gave up 0 bases; unmatched junction bases: 11. The germline CDR1 and CDR2 sequences are SEHNR and FQNEAQ (reference sequence). Full variable domain (outside the CDR3, taken from reference TRBV7-9 and TRBJ1-1): DTGVSQNPRHKITKRGQNVTFRCDPISEHNRLYWYRQTLGQGPEFLTYFQNEAQLEKSRLLSDRFSAERPKGSFSTLEIQRTEQGDSAMYLCASSSPAGGGMNTEAFFGQGTRLTVV.

This rearrangement joins TRBV6-6 to TRBJ1-1; D not resolved. V was cut by 2 bases and J by 5 bases, with 9 bases left in between. CDR1 is MNHNY and CDR2 is SVGAGI in the germline V gene (reference sequence). The CDR3 totals 13 residues. The CDR3 here is CASSYRGGTEAFF. The CDR3, as DNA: TGTGCCAGCAGTTACCGGGGAGGGACTGAAGCTTTCTTT.

The chain couples TRBV2 to TRBJ1-1; D possibly corresponds to TRBD1 (6 bases). CDR3 size: 14 residues. CDR1 and CDR2 from the germline V gene are SNHLY and FYNNEI. Trimming removed 6 bases at V and 2 bases at J, with 13 bases between. CDR3 residues: CASSPQGANTEAFF. DNA for the CDR3: TGTGCCAGCAGCCCACAGGGAGCCAACACTGAAGCTTTCTTT.

This sequence joins TRBV3-1 (or the pseudogene TRBV3-2) and TRBJ2-5, with TRBD1 as a possible D gene (6 bases). Germline CDR1 and CDR2: LGHDT and YNNKEL (reference sequence). Trimming shortened V by 6 bases and J by 3 bases, and 11 bases separated the two germline ends. The CDR3 has 13 residues. CDR3: CASRVSGEETQYF. The CDR3 region has the DNA TGTGCCAGCAGAGTTTCAGGGGAAGAGACCCAGTACTTC.

This chain uses TRBV21-1 with TRBJ2-7; the D call TRBD2 from the table was never checked on the DNA. TRBV21-1 is a pseudogene locus. CDR3 length: 16 amino acids. Here the CDR3 reads CASSKEGAGSSYEQYF. In DNA, the CDR3 is TGTGCCAGCAGCAAAGAGGGAGCGGGCAGCTCCTACGAGCAGTACTTC.

The chain joins TRBV6-5 to TRBJ1-4, with a possible D match to TRBD1 (5 bases). The CDR3 totals 14 residues. V lost 6 bases and J lost 2, with 10 bases in between. CDR1 and CDR2 from the germline V gene are MNHEY and SVGAGI. CDR3 nucleotide sequence: TGTGCCAGCAGCAGGGATAGGACTAATGAAAAACTGTTTTTT. Translated, it gives CASSRDRTNEKLFF.

J is TRBJ2-1 and V is TRBV5-1, with TRBD1 as a possible D gene (6 bases). V lost 3 bases, J lost 4 bases, and 11 bases lay in between. Germline V CDR1 and CDR2: SGHRS, YFSETQ. CDR3 size: 14 residues. CDR3 bases: TGCGCCAGCAGCTCCTTTGGACAGTACAATGAGCAGTTCTTC. The encoded protein is CASSSFGQYNEQFF.

V and J are TRBV3-1 (or the pseudogene TRBV3-2) and TRBJ2-3; D is uncertain. The CDR3 contains 16 residues. Trimming pared 2 bases from V and 1 base from J, leaving 13 bases between. Germline V gives CDR1 LGHDT, CDR2 YNNKEL (reference sequence). CDR3 DNA sequence: TGTGCCAGCAGCCAAAGTGCCCCCCCGGGCACAGATACGCAGTATTTT. This translates into CASSQSAPPGTDTQYF.

This rearrangement joins TRBV20-1 to TRBJ2-1, with TRBD2 matching over 8 bases. V lost 3 bases to trimming and J lost 7 bases; unmatched junction nucleotides: 5. Germline V gene lookup returns CDR1 DFQATT and CDR2 SNEGSKA (reference sequence). The CDR3 is 13 amino acids. CDR3 amino acids: CSASSGATNEQFF. The CDR3 DNA is TGCAGTGCTAGTAGCGGGGCCACAAATGAGCAGTTCTTC.